Following are 26 T cell receptor beta chains from one sample sequenced in a study of cytomegalovirus exposure and HLA in healthy donors. It was with 60 Vbeta and 13 Jbeta primers that the PCR ran. Method: immunoSEQ multiplex PCR; TCRdb's copy keeps in-frame clones and lacks some. The repertoire includes under 200,000 clones, 10% to 15% of them detected once, and 7.8% sits in the top ten. What was sequenced was PBMCs. Receptors were obtained from a middle-aged man in good health and CMV-seropositive.

There are a few counts of this clone. The chain recombines TRBV7-6 with TRBJ2-1; D may be TRBD2 (5 bases). This CDR3 contains 13 residues. Germline V gene sequence: CDR1 SGHVS, CDR2 FNYEAQ. The V end lost 2 bases, the J end lost 10 bases, and 12 bases lay between the germline ends. CDR3 sequence reads: CASSLSRTAEQFF. CDR3 DNA: TGTGCCAGCAGCTTAAGTAGGACTGCCGAGCAGTTCTTC.

This chain links TRBV29-1 with TRBJ1-1; weak D call: TRBD1 (5 bases). Germline V gene sequence: CDR1 SQVTM, CDR2 ANQGSEA. CDR3 length: 13 amino acids. The V end lost 7 bases, the J end lost 1 base, and 13 bases lay between the germline ends. CDR3 region: CSAGTARNTEAFF. The CDR3 bases are TGCAGCGCTGGGACTGCTCGGAACACTGAAGCTTTCTTT.

This clone was observed a handful of times. The chain combines TRBV23-1 with TRBJ1-2, with a tentative D call TRBD1 (6 bases). TRBV23-1 belongs to the ORF category, with a function that is uncertain. Trimming removed 9 bases at V and 8 bases at J, with 19 bases between. The CDR3 covers 13 residues. Written as DNA, the CDR3 is TGCGCCAGGGCATCGGGGGGGGGCGGGGGCTACACCTTC. Translating it yields CARASGGGGGYTF.

V is TRBV18 and J is TRBJ1-5, with 7 bases lining up with TRBD1. This CDR3 comprises 15 residues. Looked up from germline, CDR1 is KGHSH and CDR2 is LQKENI. V trimming: 6 bases; J trimming: 1 base; junction bases outside the gene matches: 6. CDR3 DNA sequence: TGTGCCAGCTCCCCGACAGGGAAGAGCAATCAGCCCCAGCATTTT. Translation: CASSPTGKSNQPQHF.

V usage is TRBV30 and J usage is TRBJ2-1, with 12 nucleotides matching TRBD2. CDR3 length equals 14 residues. CDR1 GTSNPN and CDR2 SVGIG come from the germline V gene (reference sequence). Trimming took 8 bases from V and 6 from J; bases not matched to a gene: 8. CDR3 in amino acids: CARSTSGGPNEQFF. CDR3 nucleotides: TGTGCCCGCTCGACTAGCGGGGGACCCAATGAGCAGTTCTTC. The full variable domain, with the rest looked up from reference TRBV30 and TRBJ2-1, is SQTIHQWPATLVQPVGSPLSLECTVEGTSNPNLYWYRQAAGRGLQLLFYSVGIGQISSEVPQNLSASRPQDRQFILSSKKLLLSDSGFYLCARSTSGGPNEQFFGPGTRLTVL.

The genes are TRBV5-6 and TRBJ2-3, with D possibly being TRBD2 (5 bases). V was pared by 0 bases and J by 2 bases, with 10 bases between. The germline V gene has CDR1 SGHDT and CDR2 YYEEEE. The CDR3 is 15 residues long. The CDR3 protein is CASSLAGRATDTQYF. The DNA of the CDR3 is TGTGCCAGCAGCTTGGCCGGGCGGGCCACAGATACGCAGTATTTT.

The chain couples TRBV6-6 to TRBJ2-2; TRBD2 matches at 12 bases. Germline V gives CDR1 MNHNY, CDR2 SVGAGI (reference sequence). The CDR3 sequence is 16 residues long. V was pared by 6 bases and J by 5 bases, with 7 bases of the junction left unmatched. CDR3 in amino acids: CASRRLAGGHTGELFF. The CDR3 DNA follows: TGTGCCAGCAGACGTCTAGCGGGGGGGCATACCGGGGAGCTGTTTTTT.

This chain's CDR3 is CAWNPSNYYNEQFF. The CDR3 DNA sequence: TGTGCCTGGAACCCTAGCAACTACTACAATGAGCAGTTCTTC. The rearrangement uses TRBV30 and TRBJ2-1; D is perhaps TRBD2 (5 bases). Germline lookup yields CDR1 GTSNPN and CDR2 SVGIG (reference sequence). This CDR3 spans 14 amino acids. Between the trimmed V and J ends, which lost 4 bases and 3 bases, there was a span of 13 bases.

The table lists this clone with a few counts. The rearrangement uses TRBV11-3 and TRBJ2-1, with unresolved D. The CDR3 covers 14 residues. The germline V gene has CDR1 SGHNT and CDR2 YENEEA. Trimming cost V 2 bases and J 4 bases, with 9 bases left between them. The CDR3 spells CASSLLTTYNEQFF. CDR3 nucleotide sequence: TGTGCCAGCAGCTTACTTACAACATACAATGAGCAGTTCTTC.

V is TRBV13 and J is TRBJ2-5, with D tentatively TRBD1 (5 bases). CDR3 length: 16 residues. CDR1 and CDR2 from the germline V gene are PRHDT and FYEKMQ (reference sequence). Trimming stripped 5 bases from V and 2 bases from J, with 18 bases between. Written as DNA, the CDR3 is TGTGCCAGCAGCCCAACCAGGGTAATGGGGCAAGAGACCCAGTACTTC. Translating it yields CASSPTRVMGQETQYF. Full variable domain (outside the CDR3, taken from reference TRBV13 and TRBJ2-5): AAGVIQSPRHLIKEKRETATLKCYPIPRHDTVYWYQQGPGQDPQFLISFYEKMQSDKGSIPDRFSAQQFSDYHSELNMSSLELGDSALYFCASSPTRVMGQETQYFGPGTRLLVL.

The chain couples TRBV7-9 to TRBJ2-1; 8 bases fit TRBD2. V lost 5 bases, J lost 6 bases, and 18 bases stayed unmatched. Germline V CDR1 and CDR2: SEHNR, FQNEAQ (reference sequence). CDR3 length equals 18 residues. This CDR3 is CASSPIRGYGGVSNEQFF. CDR3 DNA: TGTGCCAGCAGCCCCATTCGCGGTTACGGGGGGGTAAGCAATGAGCAGTTCTTC.

The V call is TRBV7-9, the J call TRBJ2-5; D may be TRBD1 (5 bases). Germline V lookup: CDR1 SEHNR, CDR2 FQNEAQ (reference sequence). This CDR3 has 15 residues. Trimming removed 3 bases from V and 2 bases from J, with 13 bases in between. This chain's CDR3 is CASSFGSGSQETQYF. CDR3 nucleotide sequence: TGTGCCAGCAGCTTCGGGTCAGGGTCACAAGAGACCCAGTACTTC.

The chain couples TRBV2 to TRBJ2-1; 12 bases match TRBD2. The CDR3 is 20 residues long. V dropped 6 bases and J dropped 3; count of bases not matched to a gene: 18. Germline values: CDR1 SNHLY, CDR2 FYNNEI. DNA of the CDR3: TGTGCCAGCAGGAACCCCCCTATGCCTAGCGGGGGGGCAGTCTACAATGAGCAGTTCTTC. It yields the protein CASRNPPMPSGGAVYNEQFF.

This clone was observed a handful of times. The chain has TRBV5-1 and TRBJ1-1, with 9 bases aligning to TRBD1. V shed 5 bases, J shed 5 bases, and the junction held 19 bases outside the gene matches. The CDR3 consists of 18 residues. From germline, CDR1 is SGHRS and CDR2 YFSETQ. DNA for the CDR3: TGCGCCAGCAGGATTCACAGGGGGCTAAATTTGTCGAGAACTGAAGCTTTCTTT. This encodes CASRIHRGLNLSRTEAFF.

This clone appeared a few times. This chain uses TRBV4-2 with TRBJ2-5, with D possibly TRBD2 on 5 matching bases. Germline CDR1 LGHNA, CDR2 YNFKEQ. The CDR3 is made up of 15 amino acids. The V end lost 4 bases, the J end lost 6 bases, and 18 bases lay between the germline ends. The chain's CDR3 is CASSPAQEGRQTQYF. The CDR3 DNA follows: TGTGCCAGCAGCCCTGCCCAGGAAGGGAGACAGACCCAGTACTTC.

The table lists this clone with a few counts. The J gene is TRBJ2-5, the V gene TRBV7-2; 9 bases match TRBD2. Germline CDR1 is SGHTA and CDR2 is FQGNSA. This CDR3 has 15 residues. V was clipped by 3 bases and J by 2 bases; unmatched bases: 4. The CDR3 coding sequence is TGTGCCAGCAGCTTCGTAGCGGGGGTACAAGAGACCCAGTACTTC. Protein sequence: CASSFVAGVQETQYF.

The DNA for the CDR3 is TGTGCCAGCACCCCAACAGGGGGAAGGGATGAGCAGTTCTTC. It codes for CASTPTGGRDEQFF. The chain employs TRBV11-2 and TRBJ2-1; TRBD1 aligns across 8 bases. CDR1 SGHAT and CDR2 FQNNGV come from the germline V gene. The V segment lost 7 bases and the J segment 8 bases; nucleotides outside the gene matches: 10. This CDR3 has 14 residues.

A few counts support this clone. The chain has TRBV6-5 and TRBJ1-4; 8 nucleotides align to TRBD1. CDR3 length: 14 amino acids. The trim removed 6 bases at V and 8 bases at J, leaving 8 bases unmatched. Germline values: CDR1 MNHEY, CDR2 SVGAGI. The CDR3 sequence is CASRSGQGYEKLFF. The DNA for the CDR3 is TGTGCCAGCAGATCTGGACAGGGATACGAAAAACTGTTTTTT.

The chain recombines TRBV4-3 with TRBJ2-4, with 8 bases identical to TRBD2. V lost 4 bases to trimming and J lost 1 base; unmatched junction nucleotides: 12. This CDR3 comprises 18 residues. Per germline, CDR1 LGHNA and CDR2 YSLEER. The CDR3 DNA reads TGCGCCAGCAGCCTTGGGGGAGCGGGGGACATGGCCAAAAACATTCAGTACTTC. Translating gives CASSLGGAGDMAKNIQYF.

This clone was counted a few times. The chain is built from TRBV7-6 and TRBJ2-5, with 9 bases fitting TRBD1. This CDR3 comprises 15 residues. Looked up from germline, CDR1 is SGHVS and CDR2 is FNYEAQ. The V and J ends lost 4 bases and 2 bases, in that order; junction bases with no gene match: 5. The CDR3 loop reads CASSSGTGTQETQYF. DNA of the CDR3: TGTGCCAGCAGCTCCGGGACAGGGACACAAGAGACCCAGTACTTC. The whole variable domain, remainder taken from reference TRBV7-6 and TRBJ2-5, is GAGVSQSPRYKVTKRGQDVALRCDPISGHVSLYWYRQALGQGPEFLTYFNYEAQQDKSGLPNDRFSAERPEGSISTLTIQRTEQRDSAMYRCASSSGTGTQETQYFGPGTRLLVL.

The sample holds a few counts of this clone. The rearrangement links TRBV7-2 to TRBJ2-5; no clear D gene. With 5 bases removed from V and 3 bases from J, the gap between germline ends came to 7 bases. Germline assignment: CDR1 SGHTA and CDR2 FQGNSA. The CDR3 has 12 residues. The CDR3 DNA reads TGTGCCAGCAGCCAAGCTAAAGAGACCCAGTACTTC. This encodes CASSQAKETQYF.

There are a few counts of this clone. The V call is TRBV6-6, the J call TRBJ2-7; TRBD1 aligns across 8 bases. V lost 7 bases to trimming and J lost 2 bases; unmatched junction nucleotides: 10. The CDR3 spans 15 residues. Germline CDR1 reads MNHNY; CDR2 reads SVGAGI (reference sequence). The CDR3 DNA reads as TGTGCCAGCACCAAGGGTGGACAGGGCACCTACGAGCAGTACTTC. Protein product: CASTKGGQGTYEQYF.

V usage is TRBV5-6 and J usage is TRBJ2-7; D call uncertain. The CDR3 covers 12 residues. The V gene lost 1 base and the J gene lost 1 base, with 3 bases spanning the gap. Germline assignment: CDR1 SGHDT and CDR2 YYEEEE. The CDR3 DNA reads as TGTGCCAGCAGCTTGACATCCTACGAGCAGTACTTC. It translates to CASSLTSYEQYF.

The gene calls are TRBV11-1 and TRBJ2-2; no firm D call. Germline lookup yields CDR1 SGHAT and CDR2 FQDESV (reference sequence). The CDR3 length is 11 residues. The germline V and J ends were trimmed by 4 bases and 8 bases, with 5 bases remaining between them. CDR3 DNA: TGTGCCAGCAGCTATCGGGGGGAGCTGTTTTTT. Protein product: CASSYRGELFF. Complete variable domain (other parts from reference TRBV11-1 and TRBJ2-2): EAEVAQSPRYKITEKSQAVAFWCDPISGHATLYWYRQILGQGPELLVQFQDESVVDDSQLPKDRFSAERLKGVDSTLKIQPAELGDSAMYLCASSYRGELFFGEGSRLTVL.

This clone was observed a handful of times. The chain employs TRBV7-9 and TRBJ2-7; 9 bases fit TRBD1. This CDR3 is 15 amino acids long. V shed 1 base, J shed 5 bases, and the junction held 6 bases outside the gene matches. Germline assignment: CDR1 SEHNR and CDR2 FQNEAQ (reference sequence). Here the CDR3 reads CASSLEGTGFNEQYF. CDR3 in DNA: TGTGCCAGCAGCTTAGAGGGGACAGGGTTCAACGAGCAGTACTTC.

This clone was seen a handful of times. The genes are TRBV4-1 and TRBJ2-7; 8 bases map to TRBD2. The junction had 8 bases not matched to a gene; V was cut back by 0 bases and J by 1 base. Germline V gene data show CDR1 as MGHRA and CDR2 as YSYEKL. This CDR3 has 17 amino acids. The chain's CDR3 is CASSQDPGGAQSYEQYF. The CDR3 nucleotides are TGCGCCAGCAGCCAAGATCCCGGGGGGGCCCAGTCCTACGAGCAGTACTTC.